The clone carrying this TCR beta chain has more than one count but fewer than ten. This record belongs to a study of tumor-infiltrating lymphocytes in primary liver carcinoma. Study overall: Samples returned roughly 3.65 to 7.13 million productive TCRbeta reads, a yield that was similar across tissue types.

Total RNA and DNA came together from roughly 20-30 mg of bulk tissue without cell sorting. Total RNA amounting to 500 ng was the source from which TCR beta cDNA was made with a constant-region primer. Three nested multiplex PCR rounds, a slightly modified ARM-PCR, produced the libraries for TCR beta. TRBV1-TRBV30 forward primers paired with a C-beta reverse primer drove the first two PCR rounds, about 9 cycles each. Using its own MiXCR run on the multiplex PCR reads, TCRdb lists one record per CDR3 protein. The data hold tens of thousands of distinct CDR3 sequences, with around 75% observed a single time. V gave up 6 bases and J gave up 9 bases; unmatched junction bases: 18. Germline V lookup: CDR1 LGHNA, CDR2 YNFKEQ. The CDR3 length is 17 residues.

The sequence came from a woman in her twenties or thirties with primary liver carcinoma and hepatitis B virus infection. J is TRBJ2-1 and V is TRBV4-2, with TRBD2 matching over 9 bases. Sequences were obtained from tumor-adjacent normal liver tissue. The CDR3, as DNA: TGTGCCAGCAGTCACAATATTGCGGGAGGGTCCAGAGGTGAGCAGTTCTTC. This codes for CASSHNIAGGSRGEQFF.